Below are 31 T cell receptor beta chains sequenced from a single sample in a study of cytomegalovirus exposure and HLA in healthy donors. This PCR relied on a set of 60 Vbeta primers and 13 Jbeta primers. Data came from immunoSEQ multiplex PCR; TCRdb stores just in-frame clones and leaves some out. The repertoire holds some 110,000 clones, with about 75% as singletons. The sample comprised PBMCs. The receptors stem from a male donor in good health and CMV-seropositive.

This chain joins TRBV18 and TRBJ1-4; possibly TRBD1 for D (5 bases). The V and J ends lost 1 base and 8 bases respectively, with 14 bases between them. Looked up from germline, CDR1 is KGHSH and CDR2 is LQKENI. The CDR3 is made up of 15 amino acids. In nucleotides, the CDR3 is TGTGCCAGCTCACCACGGGCAGGGCGTGACGAAAAACTGTTTTTT. Its protein is CASSPRAGRDEKLFF.

In regard to this clone: Its ends do not fully match the called genes, so a read error is possible. V is TRBV5-4 and J is TRBJ1-6; D is uncertain. Looked up from germline, CDR1 is SGHNT and CDR2 is YYREEE (reference sequence). This CDR3 comprises 19 residues. The CDR3 loop reads CASSLEAGTGPVTPAPLNF. CDR3 DNA: TGTGCCAGCAGCTTGGAGGCCGGAACTGGGCCAGTTACGCCGGCACCCCTCAACTTT.

The rearrangement uses TRBV7-3 and TRBJ1-1; 7 bases map to TRBD1. Germline V gene data show CDR1 as SGHTA and CDR2 as FQGTGA. V lost 5 bases, J lost 0 bases, and 3 bases stayed unmatched. This CDR3 comprises 14 residues. As DNA, the CDR3 is TGTGCCAGCAGCCCTGGGACAGTGAACACTGAAGCTTTCTTT. Its protein is CASSPGTVNTEAFF.

The gene calls are TRBV4-3 and TRBJ2-2; tentative D call: TRBD2 (5 bases). The V end was cut by 4 bases, the J end by 1 base, with 13 bases between. The CDR3 consists of 16 residues. Germline CDR1 is LGHNA and CDR2 is YSLEER. This CDR3 is CASSPFARGNTGELFF. CDR3 in DNA: TGCGCCAGCAGCCCTTTTGCCCGGGGGAACACCGGGGAGCTGTTTTTT.

The chain is built from TRBV6-4 and TRBJ1-1; D is uncertain. CDR3 length equals 15 residues. Trimming shortened V by 6 bases and J by 0 bases, and 14 bases separated the two germline ends. Germline values: CDR1 MRHNA, CDR2 SNTAGT. CDR3 sequence: CASRATGLLNTEAFF. The CDR3, as DNA: TGTGCCAGCAGGGCGACGGGTCTCCTGAACACTGAAGCTTTCTTT.

This chain links TRBV28 with TRBJ2-2, with 11 positions matching TRBD2. After removal of 7 bases from V and 4 bases from J, the junction contained 5 bases not matched to a gene. CDR1 MDHEN and CDR2 SYDVKM come from the germline V gene. The CDR3 length is 15 residues. The CDR3 coding sequence is TGTGCCAGCACGGGACTAGCGGTTACCACCGGGGAGCTGTTTTTT. Protein product: CASTGLAVTTGELFF.

The sample holds a few counts of this clone. The J gene is TRBJ2-3, the V gene TRBV5-1, with a tentative D call TRBD1 (6 bases). Looked up from germline, CDR1 is SGHRS and CDR2 is YFSETQ. The CDR3 covers 16 residues. With 1 base removed from V and 2 bases from J, the gap between germline ends came to 14 bases. The CDR3 here is CASSLNGQTLTDTQYF. The CDR3 DNA is TGCGCCAGCAGCTTGAATGGACAGACTCTCACAGATACGCAGTATTTT.

The V call is TRBV5-1, the J call TRBJ2-1, with D perhaps matching TRBD1 (6 bases). The germline V gene has CDR1 SGHRS and CDR2 YFSETQ. CDR3 length: 16 amino acids. The germline V and J ends were trimmed by 4 bases and 3 bases, with 17 bases remaining between them. The CDR3 reads CASSPQTGSLYNEQFF. The CDR3 region has the DNA TGCGCCAGCAGCCCCCAAACAGGGTCCCTCTACAATGAGCAGTTCTTC.

This clone was seen more than once but under ten times. The rearrangement joins TRBV6-5 to TRBJ1-2; D perhaps matches TRBD1 (6 bases). Trimming pared 7 bases from V and 4 bases from J, leaving 13 bases between. Germline V gene data show CDR1 as MNHEY and CDR2 as SVGAGI. This CDR3 comprises 13 residues. CDR3 bases: TGTGCCAGCACACCGACAGGAGGCTATGGCTACACCTTC. Protein: CASTPTGGYGYTF.

The chain combines TRBV4-2 with TRBJ1-5, with D perhaps TRBD1 (6 bases). The CDR3 has 17 residues. CDR1 is LGHNA, CDR2 YNFKEQ, per germline. The germline V and J ends were trimmed by 1 base and 3 bases, with 16 bases remaining between them. Here the CDR3 reads CASSQGTGTQVNQPQHF. In DNA, the CDR3 is TGTGCCAGCAGCCAAGGTACCGGGACACAAGTCAATCAGCCCCAGCATTTT.

The V gene is TRBV18, the J gene TRBJ1-1; 11 bases line up with TRBD1. The germline CDR1 and CDR2 sequences are KGHSH and LQKENI. The CDR3 totals 19 residues. J lost 0 bases, V lost 3 bases, and 12 bases had no gene match. The CDR3 coding sequence is TGTGCCAGCTCACCCCTGCCTGGGACAGGGGGAGGGATGAACACTGAAGCTTTCTTT. Its translation: CASSPLPGTGGGMNTEAFF.

This chain links TRBV2 with TRBJ2-3, with TRBD2 identical over 9 bases. CDR1 and CDR2 (germline): SNHLY, FYNNEI. The CDR3 sequence is 15 residues long. With 6 bases clipped from V and 2 bases from J, the junction kept 6 bases outside the gene matches. CDR3 nucleotide sequence: TGTGCCAGCAGGGCCGAGGGACTAGCCACAGATACGCAGTATTTT. This codes for CASRAEGLATDTQYF.

V is TRBV5-6 and J is TRBJ2-5, with 9 nucleotides matching TRBD1. The CDR3 extends over 18 amino acids. Trimming cost V 4 bases and J 1 base; bases outside gene matches: 14. CDR1 SGHDT and CDR2 YYEEEE come from the germline V gene. The CDR3 region has the DNA TGTGCCAGCAGCCCGAGGACAGGGGCGCGTGGGGTCCAAGAGACCCAGTACTTC. It codes for CASSPRTGARGVQETQYF.

J is TRBJ2-2 and V is TRBV7-3; TRBD1 agrees at 9 bases. V lost 5 bases to trimming and J lost 6 bases; unmatched junction nucleotides: 7. The CDR3 is 15 residues long. The germline V gene has CDR1 SGHTA and CDR2 FQGTGA. The CDR3 region is CASSATRDRAGELFF. CDR3 coding DNA: TGTGCCAGCAGCGCAACCCGGGACAGGGCCGGGGAGCTGTTTTTT.

The rearrangement links TRBV4-1 to TRBJ2-5; a possible D gene is TRBD2 (5 bases). Trimming removed 3 bases from V and 2 bases from J, with 16 bases in between. Germline CDR1 is MGHRA and CDR2 is YSYEKL. The CDR3 covers 16 residues. The CDR3: CASSHITTEEQETQYF. The CDR3 DNA sequence: TGCGCCAGCAGCCATATAACGACGGAGGAACAAGAGACCCAGTACTTC.

V usage is TRBV7-9 and J usage is TRBJ2-1; TRBD2 aligns across 11 bases. The V segment lost 5 bases and the J segment 5 bases; nucleotides outside the gene matches: 5. Germline CDR1 SEHNR, CDR2 FQNEAQ (reference sequence). This CDR3 contains 15 residues. CDR3 in DNA: TGTGCCAGCAGCAAGACTAGCGGGGACGACAATGAGCAGTTCTTC. Residues: CASSKTSGDDNEQFF. Full variable domain (outside the CDR3, taken from reference TRBV7-9 and TRBJ2-1): DTGVSQNPRHKITKRGQNVTFRCDPISEHNRLYWYRQTLGQGPEFLTYFQNEAQLEKSRLLSDRFSAERPKGSFSTLEIQRTEQGDSAMYLCASSKTSGDDNEQFFGPGTRLTVL.

The V call is TRBV7-7, the J call TRBJ2-7; D is unclear. Germline CDR1 reads SSHAT; CDR2 reads FNYEAQ (reference sequence). CDR3 length: 13 residues. Trimming took 0 bases from V and 6 from J, leaving 9 bases between them. CDR3 sequence: CASSLAHGGEQYF. Written as DNA, the CDR3 is TGTGCCAGCAGCTTAGCGCACGGCGGCGAGCAGTACTTC.

The CDR3 protein is CASSSAGPGTDTQYF. The CDR3 DNA reads as TGTGCCAGCAGCTCAGCGGGCCCTGGCACAGATACGCAGTATTTT. V usage is TRBV5-5 and J usage is TRBJ2-3, with a tentative D call TRBD2 (6 bases). V was shortened by 3 bases and J by 1 base, with 12 bases between the two germline ends. Germline assignment: CDR1 SGHKS and CDR2 YYEKEE (reference sequence). This CDR3 is 15 amino acids long.

CDR3 protein: CAISEPGLAGPTYEQYF. CDR3 nucleotide sequence: TGTGCCATCAGTGAGCCTGGACTAGCGGGACCGACCTACGAGCAGTACTTC. The chain combines TRBV10-3 with TRBJ2-7, with 12 nucleotides matching TRBD2. Germline CDR1 is ENHRY and CDR2 is SYGVKD. The CDR3 is 17 residues long. V was clipped by 2 bases and J by 2 bases; unmatched bases: 7.

The sample holds a few counts of this clone. The V gene is TRBV7-3, the J gene TRBJ2-3; TRBD2 might be the D (5 bases). The germline gives CDR1 SGHTA, CDR2 FQGTGA. The V end was cut by 1 base, the J end by 4 bases, with 9 bases between. The CDR3 sequence is 14 residues long. The CDR3 DNA sequence: TGTGCCAGCAGCTTAAATCCGGGGTCAGATACGCAGTATTTT. Translating it yields CASSLNPGSDTQYF.

This clone occurred once. The V call is TRBV5-4, the J call TRBJ2-1; perhaps TRBD2 as D (6 bases). CDR3 length equals 19 residues. Trimming cost V 0 bases and J 3 bases, with 22 bases left between them. The germline V gene has CDR1 SGHNT and CDR2 YYREEE (reference sequence). The CDR3 coding sequence is TGTGCCAGCAGCTTGGTTGCGGGTCGTTGGGGAGGAGGCTACAATGAGCAGTTCTTC. Residues: CASSLVAGRWGGGYNEQFF.

The chain joins TRBV7-2 to TRBJ2-1, with 7 bases matching TRBD1. The CDR3 contains 16 residues. CDR1 is SGHTA and CDR2 is FQGNSA in the germline V gene. V shed 4 bases, J shed 4 bases, and the junction held 10 bases outside the gene matches. The CDR3 is CASSSGPTGLYNEQFF. CDR3 DNA: TGTGCCAGCAGCTCTGGGCCGACAGGGCTTTACAATGAGCAGTTCTTC.

This clone showed up just once. V usage is TRBV7-3 and J usage is TRBJ2-2, with TRBD1 matching over 8 bases. The CDR3 covers 17 residues. The junction had 8 bases not matched to a gene; V was cut back by 5 bases and J by 0 bases. Germline CDR1 is SGHTA and CDR2 is FQGTGA. This CDR3 reads CASSPHRGASNTGELFF. In nucleotides, the CDR3 is TGTGCCAGCAGCCCACACAGGGGGGCCTCGAACACCGGGGAGCTGTTTTTT.

The rearrangement links TRBV7-9 to TRBJ2-1; TRBD2 matches at 8 bases. The ends lost 2 bases at V and 7 bases at J; junction bases unmatched: 13. Looked up from germline, CDR1 is SEHNR and CDR2 is FQNEAQ (reference sequence). The CDR3 is made up of 17 amino acids. CDR3 DNA: TGTGCCAGCAGCTTAATCCAAGCGGGGGTGTCAGGGAATGAGCAGTTCTTC. Translation gives CASSLIQAGVSGNEQFF.

The DNA of the CDR3 is TGTGCCAGCAGTTTATCAGCCCCTCTACTGCGGGAGCAGTACTTC. Translated, it gives CASSLSAPLLREQYF. The chain links TRBV28 to TRBJ2-7; no reliable D call. The CDR3 is made up of 15 amino acids. V lost 1 base and J lost 7, with 17 bases in between. Germline CDR1 MDHEN, CDR2 SYDVKM.

This clone was detected a few times. One junction end disagrees with the germline gene, perhaps due to a read error. V usage is TRBV4-3 and J usage is TRBJ1-2; 7 bases line up with TRBD1. The CDR3 runs to 12 residues. Germline loops: CDR1 LGHNA, CDR2 YSLEER. The CDR3 DNA reads TGCGCCAGCAGCCCCTCGGGACAGCGCCTCCTCTTC. Translating it yields CASSPSGQRLLF.

This clone has just a few counts. The V gene is TRBV7-2, the J gene TRBJ2-7, with 10 bases aligning to TRBD2. Germline assignment: CDR1 SGHTA and CDR2 FQGNSA. CDR3 length equals 14 residues. V trimming: 4 bases; J trimming: 4 bases; junction bases outside the gene matches: 4. The CDR3 DNA is TGTGCCAGCAGCTGGAGCGGGAGGGGTTACGAGCAGTACTTC. Protein sequence: CASSWSGRGYEQYF.

This clone was seen only a few times. The rearrangement uses TRBV7-3 and TRBJ2-2; 7 positions match TRBD2. The J segment lost 2 bases and the V segment lost 2 bases, leaving 2 bases of the junction unmatched. Looked up from germline, CDR1 is SGHTA and CDR2 is FQGTGA. The CDR3 length is 15 residues. CDR3 sequence reads: CASSLQAGNTGELFF. DNA for the CDR3: TGTGCCAGCAGCTTACAAGCGGGAAACACCGGGGAGCTGTTTTTT.

This clone was seen a handful of times. The chain combines TRBV7-2 with TRBJ2-3, with 12 bases fitting TRBD2. CDR3 length equals 17 residues. Germline assignment: CDR1 SGHTA and CDR2 FQGNSA. The V segment lost 4 bases and the J segment 3 bases; nucleotides outside the gene matches: 8. In DNA form, the CDR3 reads TGTGCCAGCAGCTACCTATTTACTAGCGGGGGGACAGATACGCAGTATTTT. It yields the protein CASSYLFTSGGTDTQYF.

The V gene is TRBV2, the J gene TRBJ1-1; TRBD1 matches at 8 bases. J gave up 4 bases and V 8 bases, and 6 bases lay outside the gene matches. The CDR3 covers 13 residues. CDR1 and CDR2 from the germline V gene are SNHLY and FYNNEI. The CDR3 loop is CASAGGRGTEAFF. In DNA, the CDR3 is TGTGCCAGCGCAGGGGGCAGGGGCACTGAAGCTTTCTTT. Supplemented by reference TRBV2 and TRBJ1-1, the full variable domain reads EPEVTQTPSHQVTQMGQEVILRCVPISNHLYFYWYRQILGQKVEFLVSFYNNEISEKSEIFDDQFSVERPDGSNFTLKIRSTKLEDSAMYFCASAGGRGTEAFFGQGTRLTVV.

The rearrangement uses TRBV28 and TRBJ1-4, with 12 bases fitting TRBD1. CDR1 is MDHEN, CDR2 SYDVKM, per germline. The CDR3 contains 15 residues. J was trimmed by 7 bases and V by 5 bases; bases with no gene match: 5. The CDR3 DNA reads as TGTGCCAGCAGTGCCCCGGGACAGGGGGCTGAAAAACTGTTTTTT. This encodes CASSAPGQGAEKLFF.